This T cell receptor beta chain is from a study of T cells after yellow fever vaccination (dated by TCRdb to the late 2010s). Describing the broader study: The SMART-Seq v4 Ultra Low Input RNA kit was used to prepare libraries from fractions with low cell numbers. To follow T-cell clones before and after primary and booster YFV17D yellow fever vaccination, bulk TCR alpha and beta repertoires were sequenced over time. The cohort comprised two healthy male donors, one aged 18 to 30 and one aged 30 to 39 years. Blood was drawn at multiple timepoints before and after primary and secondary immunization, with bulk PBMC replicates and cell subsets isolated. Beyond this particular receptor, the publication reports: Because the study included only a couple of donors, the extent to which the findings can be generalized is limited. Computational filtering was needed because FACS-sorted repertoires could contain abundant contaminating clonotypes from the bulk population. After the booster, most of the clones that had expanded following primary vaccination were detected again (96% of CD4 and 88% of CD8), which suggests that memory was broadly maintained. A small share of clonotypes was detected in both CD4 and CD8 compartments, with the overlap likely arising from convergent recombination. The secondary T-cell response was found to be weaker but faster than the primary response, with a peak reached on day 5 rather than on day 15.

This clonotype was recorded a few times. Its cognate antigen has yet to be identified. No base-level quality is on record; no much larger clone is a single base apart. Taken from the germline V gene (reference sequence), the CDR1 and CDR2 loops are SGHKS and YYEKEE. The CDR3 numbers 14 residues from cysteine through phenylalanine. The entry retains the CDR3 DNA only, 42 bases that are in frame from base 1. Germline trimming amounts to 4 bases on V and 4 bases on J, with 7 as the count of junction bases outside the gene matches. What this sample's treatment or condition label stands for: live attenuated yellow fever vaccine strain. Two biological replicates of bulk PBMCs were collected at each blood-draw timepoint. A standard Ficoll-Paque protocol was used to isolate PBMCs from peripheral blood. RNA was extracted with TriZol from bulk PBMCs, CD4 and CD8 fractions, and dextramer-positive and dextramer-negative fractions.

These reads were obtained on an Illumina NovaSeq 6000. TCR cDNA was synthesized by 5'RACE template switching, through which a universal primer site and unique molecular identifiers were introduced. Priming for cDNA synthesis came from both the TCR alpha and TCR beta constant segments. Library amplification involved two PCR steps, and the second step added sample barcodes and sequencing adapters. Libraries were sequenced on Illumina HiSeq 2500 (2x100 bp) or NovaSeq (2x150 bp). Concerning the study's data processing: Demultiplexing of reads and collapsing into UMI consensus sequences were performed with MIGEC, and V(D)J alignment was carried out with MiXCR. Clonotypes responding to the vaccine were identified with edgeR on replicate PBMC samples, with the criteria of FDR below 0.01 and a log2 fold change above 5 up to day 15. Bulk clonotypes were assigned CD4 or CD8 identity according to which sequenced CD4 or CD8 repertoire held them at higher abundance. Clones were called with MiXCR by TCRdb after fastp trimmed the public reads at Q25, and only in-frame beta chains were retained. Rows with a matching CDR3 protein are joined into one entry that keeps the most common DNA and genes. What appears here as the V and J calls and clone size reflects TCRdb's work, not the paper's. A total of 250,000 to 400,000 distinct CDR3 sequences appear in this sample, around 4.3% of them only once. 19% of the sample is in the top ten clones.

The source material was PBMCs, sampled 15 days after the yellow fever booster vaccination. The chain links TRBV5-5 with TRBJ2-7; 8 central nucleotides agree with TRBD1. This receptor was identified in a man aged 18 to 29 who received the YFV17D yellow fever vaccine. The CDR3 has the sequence CASSIWTGRYEQYF. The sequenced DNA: TGTGCCAGCAGCATTTGGACAGGGAGGTACGAGCAGTACTTC. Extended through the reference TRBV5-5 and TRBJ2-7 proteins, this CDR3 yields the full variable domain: DAGVTQSPTHLIKTRGQQVTLRCSPISGHKSVSWYQQVLGQGPQFIFQYYEKEERGRGNFPDRFSARQFPNYSSELNVNALLLGDSALYLCASSIWTGRYEQYFGPGTRLTVT.